The 18 T cell receptor beta chains reported below all come from one sample, sequenced in a study of neoadjuvant anti-PD-1 for oral cavity cancer. Data came from immunoSEQ multiplex PCR; TCRdb stores just in-frame clones and leaves some out. This sample carries 84,000 or so clones, 84% of them seen once, and the ten largest clones take about 3.4%. This specimen was PBMCs, taken before nivolumab (anti-PD-1) treatment. The receptors were sampled from a person between 40 and 85 years old with oral cavity squamous cell carcinoma.

This clone appeared a single time. The chain carries TRBV6-1 and TRBJ1-2, with a tentative D call TRBD1 (6 bases). Germline assignment: CDR1 MNHNS and CDR2 SASEGT. Trimming stripped 6 bases from V and 4 bases from J, with 12 bases between. This CDR3 spans 13 amino acids. The CDR3 region has the DNA TGTGCCAGCAGCCCGACAGGACTCTATGGCTACACCTTC. Translated: CASSPTGLYGYTF.

The V and J genes are TRBV29-1 and TRBJ2-2; the D call may be TRBD1 or TRBD2 (5 bases each). V was pared by 4 bases and J by 2 bases, with 17 bases between. CDR3 length: 16 amino acids. Germline CDR1 and CDR2: SQVTM and ANQGSEA. The CDR3 spells CSVVGELGHNTGELFF. In nucleotides, the CDR3 is TGCAGCGTTGTGGGGGAACTCGGACACAACACCGGGGAGCTGTTTTTT.

This chain connects TRBV11-2 to TRBJ2-7, with a tentative D call TRBD2 (5 bases). In germline, CDR1 is SGHAT, CDR2 FQNNGV. CDR3 length: 12 amino acids. Trimming stripped 0 bases from V and 8 bases from J, with 8 bases between. CDR3 sequence: CASSLEGLKQYF. The CDR3 nucleotides are TGTGCCAGCAGCTTAGAAGGACTGAAGCAGTACTTC.

The CDR3 region is CSVEVVPDTQYF. The DNA for the CDR3 is TGCAGCGTTGAAGTGGTGCCAGATACGCAGTATTTT. This sequence joins TRBV29-1 and TRBJ2-3; the D is unclear. The ends were cut back, 1 base at V and 4 bases at J, with 6 bases in the middle. Germline V lookup: CDR1 SQVTM, CDR2 ANQGSEA. This CDR3 contains 12 residues.

The chain is built from TRBV11-2 and TRBJ2-2; 10 nucleotides agree with TRBD2. The CDR3 has 14 residues. Germline CDR1 is SGHAT and CDR2 is FQNNGV. V was clipped by 8 bases and J by 6 bases; unmatched bases: 6. The CDR3 DNA is TGTGCCAGCGGAACTAGCGGGATTGCCGGGGAGCTGTTTTTT. Its protein product is CASGTSGIAGELFF.

V usage is TRBV27 and J usage is TRBJ1-1; D might be TRBD1 (6 bases). V dropped 3 bases and J dropped 2 bases, with 10 bases sitting between them. The CDR3 has 14 residues. The germline V gene encodes CDR1 MNHEY and CDR2 SMNVEV (reference sequence). The CDR3 DNA reads TGTGCCAGCAGTTTGGGGGGCCCCAACACTGAAGCTTTCTTT. Translating gives CASSLGGPNTEAFF.

This clone appeared a few times. V and J are TRBV19 and TRBJ2-7; 8 nucleotides line up with TRBD2. The CDR3 covers 21 residues. Germline CDR1 and CDR2: LNHDA and SQIVND (reference sequence). Trimming removed 1 base from V and 0 bases from J; junction bases left unmatched: 20. The CDR3 coding sequence is TGTGCCAGTAGTATAGCCCCCTATCTTCCGGCGGGGGGCCGGGGCTCCTACGAGCAGTACTTC. Protein sequence: CASSIAPYLPAGGRGSYEQYF.

The J gene is TRBJ2-1, the V gene TRBV2; D is perhaps TRBD1 (6 bases). The CDR3 spans 15 residues. V gave up 6 bases and J gave up 0 bases, with 12 bases separating them. Germline loops: CDR1 SNHLY, CDR2 FYNNEI. The CDR3 protein is CASRKDRNSYNEQFF. Written as DNA, the CDR3 is TGTGCCAGCAGAAAAGACAGGAACTCCTACAATGAGCAGTTCTTC. Together with reference TRBV2 and TRBJ2-1, the CDR3 gives the full variable domain: EPEVTQTPSHQVTQMGQEVILRCVPISNHLYFYWYRQILGQKVEFLVSFYNNEISEKSEIFDDQFSVERPDGSNFTLKIRSTKLEDSAMYFCASRKDRNSYNEQFFGPGTRLTVL.

The chain has TRBV29-1 and TRBJ2-7, with no clear D. Trimming stripped 4 bases from V and 6 bases from J, with 16 bases between. Germline loops: CDR1 SQVTM, CDR2 ANQGSEA. The CDR3 length is 13 residues. The CDR3 sequence is CSVVIGGPREQYF. Here the CDR3 DNA reads TGCAGCGTTGTCATCGGCGGCCCCCGCGAGCAGTACTTC.

This clone was seen a few times. The chain is built from TRBV2 and TRBJ1-2; D might be TRBD1 (6 bases). The ends were cut back, 4 bases at V and 2 bases at J, with 8 bases in the middle. Germline CDR1 and CDR2: SNHLY and FYNNEI. The CDR3 spans 13 residues. CDR3 amino acids: CASSADSNYGYTF. DNA of the CDR3: TGTGCCAGCAGTGCGGACAGCAACTATGGCTACACCTTC.

CDR3 loop: CASSSSGGFLQETQYF. The CDR3 nucleotides read TGTGCCAGCAGCTCCTCAGGGGGTTTTTTACAAGAGACCCAGTACTTC. The chain is built from TRBV5-6 and TRBJ2-5; 7 bases align to TRBD1. This CDR3 is built from 16 residues. V lost 3 bases and J lost 2; bases outside the gene matches: 10. Germline CDR1 and CDR2: SGHDT and YYEEEE.

This CDR3 reads CAISESGSDYYGYTF. The DNA of the CDR3 is TGTGCCATCAGTGAATCGGGGTCAGACTACTATGGCTACACCTTC. This chain uses TRBV10-3 with TRBJ1-2; D uncertain. Between the trimmed V and J ends, which lost 3 bases and 3 bases, there was a span of 14 bases. The CDR3 spans 15 residues. Germline CDR1 is ENHRY and CDR2 is SYGVKD.

The V gene is TRBV5-1, the J gene TRBJ2-2; TRBD2 aligns across 12 bases. Germline loops: CDR1 SGHRS, CDR2 YFSETQ. J was trimmed by 7 bases and V by 4 bases; bases with no gene match: 20. CDR3 length: 20 amino acids. CDR3 amino acids: CASSGEGDGLAGPFGGELFF. CDR3 nucleotides: TGCGCCAGCAGCGGCGAAGGGGACGGACTAGCGGGACCTTTCGGCGGGGAGCTGTTTTTT.

The V gene is TRBV9, the J gene TRBJ2-5; 12 positions match TRBD2. Germline values: CDR1 SGDLS, CDR2 YYNGEE. Germline trimming cut 3 bases from V and 5 bases from J; bases unmatched to any gene: 2. This CDR3 contains 14 residues. The CDR3 region is CASSASGRDETQYF. In DNA, the CDR3 is TGTGCCAGCAGCGCTAGCGGGAGGGATGAGACCCAGTACTTC.

The CDR3 DNA is TGTGCCAGCCACCTCCTTGGAGCGAACACCGGGGAGCTGTTTTTT. The encoded protein is CASHLLGANTGELFF. The chain joins TRBV6-5 to TRBJ2-2; D is unclear. The V gene's germline CDR1 is MNHEY and CDR2 SVGAGI. The CDR3 is made up of 15 amino acids. The V end lost 8 bases, the J end lost 0 bases, and 13 bases lay between the germline ends.

This chain joins TRBV28 and TRBJ2-7; perhaps TRBD2 as D (6 bases). Germline values: CDR1 MDHEN, CDR2 SYDVKM. V lost 8 bases and J lost 2, with 16 bases in between. The CDR3 covers 14 residues. CDR3: CASLPGGETYEQYF. Here the CDR3 DNA reads TGTGCCAGCCTACCTGGCGGGGAAACCTACGAGCAGTACTTC. Together with reference TRBV28 and TRBJ2-7, the CDR3 gives the full variable domain: DVKVTQSSRYLVKRTGEKVFLECVQDMDHENMFWYRQDPGLGLRLIYFSYDVKMKEKGDIPEGYSVSREKKERFSLILESASTNQTSMYLCASLPGGETYEQYFGPGTRLTVT.

This chain links TRBV27 with TRBJ2-7; the match to TRBD2 covers 9 bases. The germline V gene encodes CDR1 MNHEY and CDR2 SMNVEV (reference sequence). The V segment lost 3 bases and the J segment 2 bases; nucleotides outside the gene matches: 5. CDR3 length equals 15 residues. The CDR3 is CASSLKPSGTYEQYF. DNA for the CDR3: TGTGCCAGCAGTTTGAAACCTAGCGGGACCTACGAGCAGTACTTC.

The chain carries TRBV28 and TRBJ2-1, with a weak D call TRBD2 (6 bases). V dropped 2 bases and J dropped 3 bases, with 8 bases sitting between them. From germline, CDR1 is MDHEN and CDR2 SYDVKM. The CDR3 contains 14 residues. For the CDR3, the DNA is TGTGCCAGCAGTTTAGGAGGGTTCTACAATGAGCAGTTCTTC. Protein: CASSLGGFYNEQFF.